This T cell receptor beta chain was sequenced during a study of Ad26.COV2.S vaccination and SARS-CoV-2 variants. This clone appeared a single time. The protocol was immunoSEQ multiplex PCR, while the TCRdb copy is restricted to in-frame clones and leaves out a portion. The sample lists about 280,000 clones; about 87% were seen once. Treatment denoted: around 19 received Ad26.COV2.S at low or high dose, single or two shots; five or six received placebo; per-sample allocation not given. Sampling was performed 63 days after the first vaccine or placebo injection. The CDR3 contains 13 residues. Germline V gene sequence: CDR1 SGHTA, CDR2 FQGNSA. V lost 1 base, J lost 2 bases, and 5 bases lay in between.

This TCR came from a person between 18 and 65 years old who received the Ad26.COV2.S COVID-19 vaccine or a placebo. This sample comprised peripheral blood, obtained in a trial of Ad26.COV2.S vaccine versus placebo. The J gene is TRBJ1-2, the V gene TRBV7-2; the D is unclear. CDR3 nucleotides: TGTGCCAGCAGCTTAGGAGGGAACTATGGCTACACCTTC. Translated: CASSLGGNYGYTF.